Detailed here is one T cell receptor beta chain. Its antigen is still unknown. These data originate in a study of vaccination effects on CD4 cells after COVID-19. Produced via immunoSEQ multiplex PCR; TCRdb's table is partial and in-frame only. The data hold about 31,000 clones, with roughly four fifths observed a single time. The CDR3 is made up of 12 amino acids. V was pared by 1 base and J by 4 bases, with 4 bases between. Germline CDR1 reads LNHNV; CDR2 reads YYDKDF (reference sequence). The ViraFEST assay expanded antigen-specific CD4+ T cells with viral peptide pools before sequencing. Researchers isolated CD4+ T cells once approximately ten days of culture had elapsed. Two-dose vaccination with either BNT162b2 or mRNA-1273 was given to the participants.

The rearrangement joins TRBV15 to TRBJ1-1; D is unresolved. This clonotype was sampled from a human donor who received a COVID-19 vaccine. The sequences come from CD4+ T cells from PBMCs cultured with HCoV-229E spike peptides, collected after COVID-19 vaccination. The CDR3 loop is CATSRVGTEAFF. In nucleotides, the CDR3 is TGTGCCACCAGCAGAGTCGGCACTGAAGCTTTCTTT.